This T cell receptor (beta chain) was obtained from a study of blood T cell repertoires in COVID-19. CDR3 length: 14 residues. With 3 bases clipped from V and 7 bases from J, the junction kept 3 bases outside the gene matches. Looked up from germline, CDR1 is LNHDA and CDR2 is SQIVND (reference sequence). Seattle enrolled patients during active infection and tracked them longitudinally. Some clones are missing from TCRdb's copy, which holds only in-frame ones; the method was immunoSEQ multiplex PCR. Counted here are 75,000 to 95,000 clones, around 90% occurring once; the ten biggest clones make up approximately 20%.

The sequencing sample was made of peripheral blood. V and J are TRBV19 and TRBJ2-1, with 10 bases identical to TRBD2. This receptor was identified in a woman aged 55-69 years with COVID-19, enrolled during active disease. The CDR3 here is CASSIKRGGNEQFF. CDR3 nucleotides: TGTGCCAGTAGTATCAAGCGGGGGGGTAATGAGCAGTTCTTC.